Following are 5 T cell receptor beta chains from one sample sequenced in a study of blood T cell repertoires in COVID-19. The repertoire was sequenced with immunoSEQ multiplex PCR; TCRdb's copy has only in-frame clones and lacks some. The sample contains nearly 350,000 clones, about 90% of which appear only once. The specimen sequenced was peripheral blood. The receptors stem from a woman younger than 35 who had recovered from COVID-19.

This sequence joins TRBV27 and TRBJ2-1, with 12 bases identical to TRBD2. Germline V lookup: CDR1 MNHEY, CDR2 SMNVEV (reference sequence). The ends lost 6 bases at V and 0 bases at J; junction bases unmatched: 6. CDR3 length equals 17 residues. CDR3 residues: CASRSLTSGSSYNEQFF. The CDR3 DNA reads TGTGCCAGCAGGTCCCTGACTAGCGGGAGCTCCTACAATGAGCAGTTCTTC.

The rearrangement uses TRBV2 and TRBJ1-2; 7 bases fit TRBD1. The germline gives CDR1 SNHLY, CDR2 FYNNEI. Losses at the gene ends were 8 bases for V and 4 bases for J; bases not matched to a gene: 13. The CDR3 consists of 15 residues. The CDR3 DNA sequence: TGTGCCAGCTCCCCTCGGGGACAGCGGCCCTATGGCTACACCTTC. This sequence encodes CASSPRGQRPYGYTF.

V gene TRBV10-2 combines with J gene TRBJ2-1; 7 bases are a match to TRBD2. The CDR3 length is 12 residues. CDR1 and CDR2 (germline): WSHSY, SAAADI. Losses at the gene ends were 3 bases for V and 10 bases for J; bases not matched to a gene: 3. The CDR3 loop reads CASSEAGMEQFF. Written as DNA, the CDR3 is TGCGCCAGCAGTGAAGCGGGGATGGAGCAGTTCTTC.

This clone has a handful of counts. The V call is TRBV2, the J call TRBJ2-5; no firm D call. There are 14 residues in the CDR3. CDR1 is SNHLY, CDR2 FYNNEI, per germline. Deletions cut 4 bases from V and 4 bases from J, with 13 bases between. This CDR3 is CASSVGAVRETQYF. DNA of the CDR3: TGTGCCAGCAGTGTAGGCGCGGTTAGAGAGACCCAGTACTTC.

The V call is TRBV6-5, the J call TRBJ1-2; D might be TRBD1 (6 bases). Trimming shortened V by 6 bases and J by 7 bases, and 18 bases separated the two germline ends. Per the germline V gene, CDR1 is MNHEY and CDR2 is SVGAGI. This CDR3 is built from 14 residues. The CDR3 is CASSFPGGWFGYTF. The CDR3 nucleotides read TGTGCCAGCAGCTTCCCTGGGGGCTGGTTTGGCTACACCTTC.